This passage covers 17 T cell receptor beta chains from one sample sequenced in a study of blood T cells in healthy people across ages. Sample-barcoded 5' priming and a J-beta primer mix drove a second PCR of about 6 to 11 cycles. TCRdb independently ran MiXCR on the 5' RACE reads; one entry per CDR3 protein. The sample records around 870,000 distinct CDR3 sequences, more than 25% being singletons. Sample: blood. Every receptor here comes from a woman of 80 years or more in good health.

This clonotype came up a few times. CDR3: CSARDKKGLNTEAFF. The CDR3, as DNA: TGCAGTGCTAGAGATAAGAAGGGCCTGAACACTGAAGCTTTCTTT. The chain uses TRBV20-1 and TRBJ1-1, with D hard to call. This CDR3 has 15 residues. CDR1 DFQATT and CDR2 SNEGSKA come from the germline V gene (reference sequence). V was shortened by 0 bases and J by 0 bases, with 11 bases between the two germline ends.

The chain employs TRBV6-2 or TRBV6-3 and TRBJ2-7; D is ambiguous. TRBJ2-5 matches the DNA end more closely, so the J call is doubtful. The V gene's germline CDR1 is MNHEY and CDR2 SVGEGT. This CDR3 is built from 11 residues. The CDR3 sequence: CAGGLKKTQYF. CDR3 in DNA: TGTGCCGGCGGCCTGAAAAAGACCCAGTACTTC.

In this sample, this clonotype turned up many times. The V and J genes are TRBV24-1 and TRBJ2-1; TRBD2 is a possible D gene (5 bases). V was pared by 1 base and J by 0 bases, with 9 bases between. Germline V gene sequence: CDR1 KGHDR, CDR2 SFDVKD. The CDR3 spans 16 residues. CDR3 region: CATSDFRLSSYNEQFF. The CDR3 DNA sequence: TGTGCCACCAGTGATTTCCGACTAAGCTCCTACAATGAGCAGTTCTTC.

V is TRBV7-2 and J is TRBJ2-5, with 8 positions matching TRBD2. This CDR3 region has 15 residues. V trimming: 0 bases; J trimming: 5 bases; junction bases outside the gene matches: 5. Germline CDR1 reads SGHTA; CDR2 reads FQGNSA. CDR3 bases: TGTGCCAGCAGCTTAGCCGGGGGGGCAGCTGAGACCCAGTACTTC. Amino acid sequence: CASSLAGGAAETQYF.

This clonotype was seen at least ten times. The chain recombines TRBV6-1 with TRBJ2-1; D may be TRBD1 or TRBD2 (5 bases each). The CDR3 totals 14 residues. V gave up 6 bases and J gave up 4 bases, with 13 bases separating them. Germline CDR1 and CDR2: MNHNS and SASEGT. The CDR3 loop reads CASRGDGSYNEQFF. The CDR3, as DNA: TGTGCCAGCAGGGGGGACGGAAGTTACAATGAGCAGTTCTTC.

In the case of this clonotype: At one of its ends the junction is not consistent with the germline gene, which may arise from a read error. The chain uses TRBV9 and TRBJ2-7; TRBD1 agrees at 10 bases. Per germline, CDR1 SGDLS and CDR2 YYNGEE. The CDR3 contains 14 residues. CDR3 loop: CACSADRGLGEQYF. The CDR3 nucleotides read TGTGCCTGCAGCGCCGACAGGGGGCTGGGCGAGCAGTACTTC.

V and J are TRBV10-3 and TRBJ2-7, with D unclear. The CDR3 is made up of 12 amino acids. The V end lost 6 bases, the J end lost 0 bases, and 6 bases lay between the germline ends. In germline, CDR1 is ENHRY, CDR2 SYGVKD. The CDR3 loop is CAISPSSYEQYF. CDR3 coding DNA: TGTGCCATCAGCCCAAGCTCCTACGAGCAGTACTTC.

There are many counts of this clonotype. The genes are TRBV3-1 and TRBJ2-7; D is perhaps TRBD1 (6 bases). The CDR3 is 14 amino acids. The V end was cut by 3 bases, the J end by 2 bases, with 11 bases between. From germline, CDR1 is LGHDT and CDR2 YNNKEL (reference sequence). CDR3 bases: TGTGCCAGCAGCCAGATGTCAGGGGCCTACGAGCAGTACTTC. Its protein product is CASSQMSGAYEQYF.

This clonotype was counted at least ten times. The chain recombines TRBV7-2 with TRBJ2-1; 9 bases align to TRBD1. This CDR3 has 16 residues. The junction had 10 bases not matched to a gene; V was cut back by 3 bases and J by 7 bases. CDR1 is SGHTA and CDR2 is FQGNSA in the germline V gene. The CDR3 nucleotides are TGTGCCAGCAGCTTCTTTGGGACAGGGTATAGTAATGAGCAGTTCTTC. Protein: CASSFFGTGYSNEQFF.

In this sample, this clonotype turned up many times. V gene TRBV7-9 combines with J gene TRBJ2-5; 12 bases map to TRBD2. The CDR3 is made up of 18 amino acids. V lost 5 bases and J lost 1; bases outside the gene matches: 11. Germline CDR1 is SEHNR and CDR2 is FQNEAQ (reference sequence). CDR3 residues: CASSPGLAGPPTQETQYF. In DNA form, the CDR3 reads TGTGCCAGCAGCCCGGGACTAGCGGGTCCCCCTACCCAAGAGACCCAGTACTTC. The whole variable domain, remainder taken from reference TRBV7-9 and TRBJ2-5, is DTGVSQNPRHKITKRGQNVTFRCDPISEHNRLYWYRQTLGQGPEFLTYFQNEAQLEKSRLLSDRFSAERPKGSFSTLEIQRTEQGDSAMYLCASSPGLAGPPTQETQYFGPGTRLLVL.

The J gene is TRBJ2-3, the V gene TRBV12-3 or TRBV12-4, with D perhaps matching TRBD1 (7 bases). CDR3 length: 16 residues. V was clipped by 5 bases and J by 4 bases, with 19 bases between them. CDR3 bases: TGTGCCAGCAGTCCTCAGGGGGGTCGGGTGGCAGATACGCAGTATTTT. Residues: CASSPQGGRVADTQYF.

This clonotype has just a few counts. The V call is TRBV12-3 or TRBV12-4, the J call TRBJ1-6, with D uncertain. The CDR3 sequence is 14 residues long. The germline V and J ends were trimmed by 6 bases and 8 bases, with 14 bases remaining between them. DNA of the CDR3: TGTGCCAGCAGCAGAACAGAGTCTTATTCACCCCTCCACTTT. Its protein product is CASSRTESYSPLHF.

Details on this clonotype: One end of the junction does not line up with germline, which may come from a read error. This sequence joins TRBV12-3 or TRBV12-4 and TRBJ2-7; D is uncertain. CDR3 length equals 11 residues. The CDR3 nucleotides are TGTGCCAGCAGTACCAGCCACGAGCGGTACTTC. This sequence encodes CASSTSHERYF.

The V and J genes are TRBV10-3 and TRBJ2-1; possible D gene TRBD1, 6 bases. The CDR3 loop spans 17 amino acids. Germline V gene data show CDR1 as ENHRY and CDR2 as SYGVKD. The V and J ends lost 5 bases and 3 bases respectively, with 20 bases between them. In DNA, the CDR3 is TGTGCCATCAGTCAACAGGGATTGAGGGCCGTCTACAATGAGCAGTTCTTC. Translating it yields CAISQQGLRAVYNEQFF.

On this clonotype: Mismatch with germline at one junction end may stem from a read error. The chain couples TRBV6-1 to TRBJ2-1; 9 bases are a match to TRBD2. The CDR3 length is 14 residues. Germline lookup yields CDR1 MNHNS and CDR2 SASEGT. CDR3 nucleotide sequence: TGCGCCAGCAGTGCTCCTAGCGGGGTTGGTGAGCAGTTCTTC. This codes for CASSAPSGVGEQFF.

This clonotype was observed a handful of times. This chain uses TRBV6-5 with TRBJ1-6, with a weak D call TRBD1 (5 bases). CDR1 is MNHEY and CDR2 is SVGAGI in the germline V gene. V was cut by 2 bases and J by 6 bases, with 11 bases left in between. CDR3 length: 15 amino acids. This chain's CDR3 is CASSYRGGSNSPLHF. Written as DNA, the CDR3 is TGTGCCAGCAGTTACCGGGGGGGGAGTAATTCACCCCTCCACTTT.

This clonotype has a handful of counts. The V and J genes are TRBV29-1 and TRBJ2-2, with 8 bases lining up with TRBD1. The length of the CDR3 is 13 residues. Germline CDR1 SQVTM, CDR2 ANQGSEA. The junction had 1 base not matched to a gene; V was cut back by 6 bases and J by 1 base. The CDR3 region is CSVGTGNTGELFF. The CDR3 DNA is TGCAGCGTCGGGACAGGGAACACCGGGGAGCTGTTTTTT.